The next 20 T cell receptor beta chains were all read from a single sample in a study of T cells in Graves' hyperthyroidism and ophthalmopathy. TCR beta CDR3 sequences were amplified from RNA transcripts. The HTBI set primed first-round TCR CDR3 RT-PCR. Using its own MiXCR run on the multiplex PCR reads, TCRdb lists one record per CDR3 protein. The sample records 480,000 or so distinct CDR3 sequences, approximately 14% being singletons. The sequenced sample was blood. These TCRs come from a woman aged 18-35 years with Graves' hyperthyroidism.

V usage is TRBV30 and J usage is TRBJ1-1, with a tentative D call TRBD1 (6 bases). V was trimmed by 3 bases and J by 1 base, leaving 12 bases between them. This CDR3 region has 14 residues. In germline, CDR1 is GTSNPN, CDR2 SVGIG (reference sequence). CDR3 residues: CAWRQQGRNTEAFF. CDR3 nucleotide sequence: TGTGCCTGGAGACAACAGGGAAGGAACACTGAAGCTTTCTTT.

The V call is TRBV7-9, the J call TRBJ2-5, with TRBD2 as a possible D gene (5 bases). Germline CDR1 is SEHNR and CDR2 is FQNEAQ (reference sequence). There are 14 residues in the CDR3. V was cut by 6 bases and J by 2 bases, with 13 bases left in between. The CDR3 protein is CASSSGREQETQYF. For the CDR3, the DNA is TGTGCCAGCAGTTCGGGTCGGGAACAAGAGACCCAGTACTTC.

The chain joins TRBV19 to TRBJ2-6; the D is unclear. Germline V gene sequence: CDR1 LNHDA, CDR2 SQIVND (reference sequence). The CDR3 has 15 amino acids. Trimming took off 7 bases at V and 0 bases at J, with 10 bases between the two ends. The CDR3, as DNA: TGTGCCAGTAAAGCCTGGGACTCTGGGGCCAACGTCCTGACTTTC. Amino acids: CASKAWDSGANVLTF.

A few counts support this clonotype. This sequence joins TRBV13 and TRBJ1-6, with 10 positions matching TRBD1. This CDR3 is built from 14 residues. CDR1 PRHDT and CDR2 FYEKMQ come from the germline V gene (reference sequence). J gave up 10 bases and V 5 bases, and 5 bases lay outside the gene matches. The CDR3 DNA is TGTGCCAGCAGCCCGCGGGACAGGGGATCACCCCTCCACTTT. Translating gives CASSPRDRGSPLHF.

This clonotype was observed a handful of times. The genes are TRBV7-6 and TRBJ1-3; D is ambiguous. The CDR3 spans 15 residues. V dropped 2 bases and J dropped 0 bases, with 8 bases sitting between them. Germline V gives CDR1 SGHVS, CDR2 FNYEAQ. The CDR3 sequence: CASSLMGHSGNTIYF. DNA of the CDR3: TGTGCCAGCAGCTTAATGGGTCACTCTGGAAACACCATATATTTT. The whole variable domain, remainder taken from reference TRBV7-6 and TRBJ1-3, is GAGVSQSPRYKVTKRGQDVALRCDPISGHVSLYWYRQALGQGPEFLTYFNYEAQQDKSGLPNDRFSAERPEGSISTLTIQRTEQRDSAMYRCASSLMGHSGNTIYFGEGSWLTVV.

The chain employs TRBV5-1 and TRBJ2-4, with TRBD2 identical over 7 bases. Germline V gives CDR1 SGHRS, CDR2 YFSETQ. The CDR3 covers 15 residues. V dropped 2 bases and J dropped 8; count of bases not matched to a gene: 10. The CDR3 here is CASSFGLDNFDIQYF. CDR3 DNA sequence: TGCGCCAGCAGCTTCGGACTAGACAACTTCGACATTCAGTACTTC.

This clonotype has a count of ten or more. The chain links TRBV12-3 or TRBV12-4 to TRBJ2-4, with unresolved D. Trimming left V 3 bases short and J 0 bases short, with 15 bases between. CDR3 size: 17 residues. CDR3 in amino acids: CASSLAAASLAKNIQYF. The CDR3 DNA follows: TGTGCCAGCAGTTTGGCGGCAGCCTCGCTAGCCAAAAACATTCAGTACTTC.

The table lists this clonotype with many counts. This chain uses TRBV7-9 with TRBJ2-1; D not resolved. This CDR3 is 13 amino acids long. The V end lost 1 base, the J end lost 8 bases, and 9 bases lay between the germline ends. Germline loops: CDR1 SEHNR, CDR2 FQNEAQ (reference sequence). The CDR3 loop is CASSLGLVYEQFF. As DNA, the CDR3 is TGTGCCAGCAGCTTAGGTCTAGTCTATGAGCAGTTCTTC.

There are many counts of this clonotype. The chain employs TRBV28 and TRBJ1-5; no definite D call. The length of the CDR3 is 15 residues. The germline V and J ends were trimmed by 5 bases and 3 bases, with 14 bases remaining between them. The germline gives CDR1 MDHEN, CDR2 SYDVKM. CDR3: CASSPSGSVNQPQHF. The DNA for the CDR3 is TGTGCCAGCAGTCCCTCAGGCAGCGTCAATCAGCCCCAGCATTTT.

There are many counts of this clonotype. The V call is TRBV30, the J call TRBJ1-1; D is unresolved. CDR1 is GTSNPN, CDR2 SVGIG, per germline (reference sequence). Trimming stripped 1 base from V and 0 bases from J, with 9 bases between. This CDR3 has 14 amino acids. Here the CDR3 reads CAWSGGLMNTEAFF. The CDR3 nucleotides are TGTGCCTGGAGTGGTGGACTGATGAACACTGAAGCTTTCTTT.

This clonotype showed up just a few times. The chain carries TRBV9 and TRBJ1-4, with D possibly matching TRBD1 (5 bases). The V gene lost 4 bases and the J gene lost 6 bases, with 16 bases spanning the gap. The CDR3 extends over 15 amino acids. Germline-derived CDR1 and CDR2 are SGDLS and YYNGEE. CDR3 loop: CASSSAGTVDEKLFF. The CDR3 DNA follows: TGTGCCAGCAGCTCCGCCGGGACGGTAGATGAAAAACTGTTTTTT.

This clonotype was found once. The gene calls are TRBV7-9 and TRBJ1-2; D perhaps matches TRBD1 (6 bases). The CDR3 is made up of 15 amino acids. The V gene's germline CDR1 is SEHNR and CDR2 FQNEAQ (reference sequence). Trimming took 3 bases from V and 2 from J, leaving 13 bases between them. The CDR3 nucleotides read TGTGCCAGCAGCTTGGGGTACAGGGAGAACTATGGCTACACCTTC. As protein: CASSLGYRENYGYTF.

A few counts support this clonotype. The chain carries TRBV7-9 and TRBJ1-1, with a possible D match to TRBD1 (5 bases). The CDR3 spans 16 residues. Between the trimmed V and J ends, which lost 1 base and 1 base, there was a span of 13 bases. Germline V gives CDR1 SEHNR, CDR2 FQNEAQ (reference sequence). The CDR3 DNA reads as TGTGCCAGCAGCTTAGGGGGCTCCGTGAGGAACACTGAAGCTTTCTTT. It yields the protein CASSLGGSVRNTEAFF. Complete variable domain (other parts from reference TRBV7-9 and TRBJ1-1): DTGVSQNPRHKITKRGQNVTFRCDPISEHNRLYWYRQTLGQGPEFLTYFQNEAQLEKSRLLSDRFSAERPKGSFSTLEIQRTEQGDSAMYLCASSLGGSVRNTEAFFGQGTRLTVV.

This clonotype was counted ten times or more. The chain employs TRBV12-3 or TRBV12-4 and TRBJ1-2; D is undetermined. The CDR3 runs to 15 residues. V was trimmed by 5 bases and J by 4 bases, leaving 17 bases between them. CDR3 DNA: TGTGCCAGCAGTCCCTCCGGACCCTCCGCCTATGGCTACACCTTC. Protein product: CASSPSGPSAYGYTF.

Many counts were recorded for this clonotype. The chain has TRBV20-1 and TRBJ2-7; 14 nucleotides line up with TRBD2. The CDR3 contains 14 residues. The V gene's germline CDR1 is DFQATT and CDR2 SNEGSKA (reference sequence). The V and J ends lost 6 bases and 7 bases, in that order; junction bases with no gene match: 8. The CDR3 is CSAPGLAGGQEQYF. CDR3 nucleotides: TGCAGTGCCCCCGGACTAGCGGGAGGACAGGAGCAGTACTTC.

In this sample, this clonotype turned up many times. The chain employs TRBV11-2 and TRBJ2-7, with 7 bases identical to TRBD2. This CDR3 contains 14 residues. Trimming took 1 base from V and 2 from J; bases not matched to a gene: 2. Germline assignment: CDR1 SGHAT and CDR2 FQNNGV. CDR3 residues: CASSLGGGPYEQYV. Here the CDR3 DNA reads TGTGCCAGCAGCTTAGGCGGGGGTCCCTACGAGCAGTACGTC.

This clonotype was counted between two and nine times. The J gene is TRBJ2-6, the V gene TRBV19; D is unresolved. With 3 bases removed from V and 0 bases from J, the gap between germline ends came to 6 bases. This CDR3 contains 15 residues. Germline loops: CDR1 LNHDA, CDR2 SQIVND (reference sequence). The CDR3 nucleotides read TGTGCCAGTAGTATGAGGCTCTCTGGGGCCAACGTCCTGACTTTC. It encodes CASSMRLSGANVLTF.

This clonotype was seen at least ten times. The V call is TRBV18, the J call TRBJ1-1, with D tentatively TRBD1 (5 bases). The CDR3 loop spans 18 amino acids. The V gene lost 0 bases and the J gene lost 0 bases, with 17 bases spanning the gap. CDR1 and CDR2 from the germline V gene are KGHSH and LQKENI. The CDR3 DNA reads TGTGCCAGCTCACCACCGGGGCGTTCGGGGGGAATGAACACTGAAGCTTTCTTT. Translation: CASSPPGRSGGMNTEAFF. Full variable domain (remainder filled in from reference TRBV18 and TRBJ1-1): NAGVMQNPRHLVRRRGQEARLRCSPMKGHSHVYWYRQLPEEGLKFMVYLQKENIIDESGMPKERFSAEFPKEGPSILRIQQVVRGDSAAYFCASSPPGRSGGMNTEAFFGQGTRLTVV.

This clonotype occurred many times. The rearrangement joins TRBV29-1 to TRBJ2-1; TRBD2 agrees at 12 bases. Germline loops: CDR1 SQVTM, CDR2 ANQGSEA. The CDR3 runs 15 residues. V trimming: 1 base; J trimming: 8 bases; junction bases outside the gene matches: 6. CDR3 coding DNA: TGCAGCGTTGAAGGCCCGACTAGCGGGAGCTATGAGCAGTTCTTC. Its translation: CSVEGPTSGSYEQFF.

The chain employs TRBV7-2 and TRBJ2-7; TRBD1 aligns across 7 bases. V shed 5 bases and J 4 bases; nucleotides not matched to a gene: 20. The CDR3 covers 18 residues. Germline assignment: CDR1 SGHTA and CDR2 FQGNSA. In DNA, the CDR3 is TGTGCCAGCAGCCGCGGACAGGAATGGGCCGCATTCCTGTACGAGCAGTACTTC. This sequence encodes CASSRGQEWAAFLYEQYF.